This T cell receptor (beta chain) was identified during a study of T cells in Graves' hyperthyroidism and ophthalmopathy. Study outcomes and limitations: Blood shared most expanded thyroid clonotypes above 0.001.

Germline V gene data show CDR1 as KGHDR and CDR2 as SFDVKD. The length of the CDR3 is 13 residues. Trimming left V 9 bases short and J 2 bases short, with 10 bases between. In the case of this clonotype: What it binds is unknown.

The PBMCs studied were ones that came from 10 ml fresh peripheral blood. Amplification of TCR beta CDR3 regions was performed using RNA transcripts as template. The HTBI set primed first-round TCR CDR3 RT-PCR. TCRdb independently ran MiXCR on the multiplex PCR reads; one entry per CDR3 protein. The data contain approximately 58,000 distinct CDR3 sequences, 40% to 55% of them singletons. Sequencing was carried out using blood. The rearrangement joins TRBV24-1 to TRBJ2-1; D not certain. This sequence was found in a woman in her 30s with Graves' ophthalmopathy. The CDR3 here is CATQSVAYNEQFF. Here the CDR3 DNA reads TGTGCCACCCAGTCTGTAGCCTACAATGAGCAGTTCTTC.